This TCR beta chain came from a study of shared clonotypes between healthy human individuals. Whole-study findings and limits: Sampling was confined to blood; repertoires within tissues likely differ.

Sequencing used immunoSEQ multiplex PCR; TCRdb keeps in-frame clones, though not all of them. The sample contains around 2.1 million clones, more than 85% of which appear only once. Per the germline V gene, CDR1 is MNHEY and CDR2 is SVGAGI. The CDR3 totals 16 residues. V was pared by 0 bases and J by 10 bases, with 7 bases of the junction left unmatched. CD45RO-negative CD8 cells positively selected for CCR7 made up the naive population, which excluded terminally differentiated effector memory CD45RA+ cells. Worth noting for this clone: The antigen remains unidentified.

The clonotype originates from a man in his late teens or twenties in good health. Some clones in this sample may be carry-over from other donors' samples. Sequenced: naive CD8+ T cells from PBMCs. The chain couples TRBV6-5 to TRBJ2-1, with 12 bases aligning to TRBD2. This chain's CDR3 is CASSYSRLAGGDEQFF. The DNA for the CDR3 is TGTGCCAGCAGTTACTCGCGGCTAGCGGGAGGGGACGAGCAGTTCTTC.